This T cell receptor beta chain was identified during a study of CD8 T cells in Susac syndrome. The CDR3 extends over 12 amino acids. V was clipped by 5 bases and J by 4 bases, with 8 bases between them. Germline-derived CDR1 and CDR2 are LNHDA and SQIVND (reference sequence). With random hexamers, reverse transcription was performed on roughly 0.45 to 1 ug of RNA. MiXCR, run by TCRdb on the immunoSEQ multiplex PCR reads, gives a single entry per CDR3 protein. Of about 47,000 distinct CDR3 sequences in the sample, almost 95% were seen once. TCR beta sequences were obtained from blood CD8+ and CD4+ T cells.

The receptor was isolated from a human donor in good health. The chain is built from TRBV19 and TRBJ1-1; D is ambiguous. Specimen: CD8+ T cells from PBMCs. This CDR3 is CASSPGGTEAFF. DNA of the CDR3: TGTGCCAGTAGTCCCGGAGGCACTGAAGCTTTCTTT. The full variable domain, with the rest looked up from reference TRBV19 and TRBJ1-1, is DGGITQSPKYLFRKEGQNVTLSCEQNLNHDAMYWYRQDPGQGLRLIYYSQIVNDFQKGDIAEGYSVSREKKESFPLTVTSAQKNPTAFYLCASSPGGTEAFFGQGTRLTVV.